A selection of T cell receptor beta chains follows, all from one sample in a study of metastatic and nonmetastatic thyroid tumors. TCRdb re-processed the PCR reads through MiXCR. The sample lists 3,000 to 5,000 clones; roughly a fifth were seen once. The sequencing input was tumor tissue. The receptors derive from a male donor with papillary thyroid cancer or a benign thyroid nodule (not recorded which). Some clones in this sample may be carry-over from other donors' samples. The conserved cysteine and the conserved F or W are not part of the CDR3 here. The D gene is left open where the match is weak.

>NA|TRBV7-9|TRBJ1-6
ASSETVGSNSPLH
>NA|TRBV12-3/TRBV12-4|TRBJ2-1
ASRKLLEEQF
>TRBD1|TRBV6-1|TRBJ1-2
ASRRDSPGTINGYT
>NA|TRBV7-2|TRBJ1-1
ASSINLGNTEAF
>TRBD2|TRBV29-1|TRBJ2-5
SVGSGETQY
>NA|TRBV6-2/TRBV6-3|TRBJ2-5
ASSYGIDQETQY
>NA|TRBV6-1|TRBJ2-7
ASSHKSISYEQY
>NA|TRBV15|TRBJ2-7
ATSRILTSVIYEQY
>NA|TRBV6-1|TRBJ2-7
ASSEVVAEASYEQY
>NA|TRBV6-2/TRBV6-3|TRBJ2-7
AVRGPLLYEQY
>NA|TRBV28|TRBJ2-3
ASSLISGQMDMGDTQY
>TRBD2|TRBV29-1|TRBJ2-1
SVERAGDGRGEQF
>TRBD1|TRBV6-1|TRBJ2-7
ASRTGTGTNYEQY
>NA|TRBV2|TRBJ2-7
ASMGFSYEQY
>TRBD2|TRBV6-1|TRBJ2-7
ASSEKRDSYEQY
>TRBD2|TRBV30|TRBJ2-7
AWGLADYEQY
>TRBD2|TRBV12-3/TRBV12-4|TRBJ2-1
ASTLLASSYNEQF
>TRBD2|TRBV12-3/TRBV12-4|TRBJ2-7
ASSLSGSLAEQY
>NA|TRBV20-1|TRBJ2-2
SAGPLGPGELF
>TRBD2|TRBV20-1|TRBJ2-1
SAPGLAGVYNEQF
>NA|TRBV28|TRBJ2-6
ASSPRGSGANVLT
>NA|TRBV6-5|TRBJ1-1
ASSWAGGQEAF
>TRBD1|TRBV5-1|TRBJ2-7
ASSAPGTGTYEQY
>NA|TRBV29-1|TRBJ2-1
SADLGWNEQF
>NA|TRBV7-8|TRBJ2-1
ASSLTTTGRNEQF
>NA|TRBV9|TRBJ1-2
ASSALVWTADGYT
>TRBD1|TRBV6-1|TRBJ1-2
ASRDAGGYGYT
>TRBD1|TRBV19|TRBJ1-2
ASSSQGVNYGYT
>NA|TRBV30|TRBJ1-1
AWSDLLEAF
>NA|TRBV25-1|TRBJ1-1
ASSSWGNTEAF
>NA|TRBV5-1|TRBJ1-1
ASSLGTGGTEAF
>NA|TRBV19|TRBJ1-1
ASSMSNTEAF
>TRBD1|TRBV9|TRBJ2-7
ASSPGTGGPYEQY
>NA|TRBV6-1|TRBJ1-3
ALRRADTIY
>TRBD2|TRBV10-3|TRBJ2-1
AIRGTTHNEQF
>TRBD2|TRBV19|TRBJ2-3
ASSKAGVLTDTQY
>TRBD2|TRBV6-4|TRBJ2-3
ASSERGGTDTQY
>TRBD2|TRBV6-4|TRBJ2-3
ASSGTSVGTDTQY
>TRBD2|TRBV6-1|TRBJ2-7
ASRSGTSVFYEQY
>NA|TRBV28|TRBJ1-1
ASSLSESMNTEAF
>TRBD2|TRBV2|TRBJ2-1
ASSESSGFVEQF
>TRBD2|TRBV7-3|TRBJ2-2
ASSSMTSDITGELF
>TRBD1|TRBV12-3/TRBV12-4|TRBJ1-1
ASSLQGARGNTEAF
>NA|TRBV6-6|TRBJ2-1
ASSYSFYYNEQF
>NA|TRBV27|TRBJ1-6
ASSLLGTRNNSPLH
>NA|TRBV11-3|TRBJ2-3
ASSSPTGSTDTQY
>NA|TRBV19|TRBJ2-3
ASSGVGPTDTQY
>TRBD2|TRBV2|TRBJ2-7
ASSLAGATYEQY
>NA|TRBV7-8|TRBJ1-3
ASSLRESPTSGNTIY
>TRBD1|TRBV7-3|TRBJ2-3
ASSLGQGTDTQY
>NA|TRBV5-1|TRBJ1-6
ASSLGASSYNSPLH
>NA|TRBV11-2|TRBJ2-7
ASSFWLGPYEQY
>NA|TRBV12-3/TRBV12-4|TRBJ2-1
ASSLAGDYGEQF
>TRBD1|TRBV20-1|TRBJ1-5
SARQGALNQPQH
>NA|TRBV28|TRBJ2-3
ASSLDRWDTQY